Sequencing of this T cell receptor (beta chain) was carried out in a study of identical twins. Template switching supplied a universal primer site; unique molecular identifiers were carried on the cDNA. TCRdb reprocessed the 5' RACE reads with MiXCR, giving one entry per CDR3 protein. Here the sample spans approximately 670,000 distinct CDR3 sequences, around 6% being singletons. The CDR3 extends over 16 amino acids. Looked up from germline, CDR1 is MNHNS and CDR2 is SASEGT. Trimming shortened V by 0 bases and J by 7 bases, and 19 bases separated the two germline ends. Study results and limitations: Invariant MAIT and iNKT cells could partly confound zero-insertion analyses.

Comments on this clonotype: The antigen is undetermined. A much larger clone lies one base from this, so it may be a read error.

The chain couples TRBV6-1 to TRBJ2-7, with a tentative D call TRBD2 (6 bases). The sample comprised naive T cells sorted from blood. This TCR was sampled from a man aged 18 to 29 in good health. CDR3 coding DNA: TGTGCCAGCAGTGAAGCGTCCCGAGCCCTAGCGTTGGAGCAGTACTTC. Amino acids: CASSEASRALALEQYF.